A single sample is the source of the 15 T cell receptor beta chains below, sequenced in a study of circulating and synovial CD4+ cells in juvenile arthritis. Generated by immunoSEQ multiplex PCR, the TCRdb table keeps only in-frame clones and is missing some. Among tens of thousands of clones, about 96% were seen once, and the ten largest hold 0.68%. Input material: CD4+ T cells from blood. These receptors all stem from a human donor with juvenile idiopathic arthritis.

The chain couples TRBV7-2 to TRBJ2-3, with 11 bases identical to TRBD2. J gave up 2 bases and V 3 bases, and 4 bases lay outside the gene matches. Germline CDR1 SGHTA, CDR2 FQGNSA. CDR3 length: 16 amino acids. For the CDR3, the DNA is TGTGCCAGCAGCTTTCTAGCGGGGGGCCCCACAGATACGCAGTATTTT. Translation: CASSFLAGGPTDTQYF.

This CDR3 reads CASSSAGQETQYF. CDR3 nucleotides: TGTGCCAGCAGCTCCGCAGGGCAAGAGACCCAGTACTTC. The chain employs TRBV7-9 and TRBJ2-5; perhaps TRBD1 as D (5 bases). The CDR3 extends over 13 amino acids. Trimming pared 4 bases from V and 2 bases from J, leaving 8 bases between. CDR1 and CDR2 (germline): SEHNR, FQNEAQ (reference sequence).

The rearrangement links TRBV27 to TRBJ2-3, with 8 bases fitting TRBD1. V gave up 5 bases and J gave up 6 bases; unmatched junction bases: 13. The germline V gene encodes CDR1 MNHEY and CDR2 SMNVEV (reference sequence). CDR3 length: 16 residues. The CDR3 nucleotides are TGTGCCAGCAGTCCGACCGGGACAGGCCGCTCGGATACGCAGTATTTT. Translated: CASSPTGTGRSDTQYF.

The count of this clone is one. The V gene is TRBV7-9, the J gene TRBJ1-2; 8 positions agree with TRBD1. From germline, CDR1 is SEHNR and CDR2 FQNEAQ (reference sequence). The CDR3 is made up of 15 amino acids. The trim removed 1 base at V and 6 bases at J, leaving 7 bases unmatched. This CDR3 is CASSLDLDRVHGYTF. The DNA of the CDR3 is TGTGCCAGCAGCTTAGATCTGGACAGGGTGCATGGCTACACCTTC.

The chain links TRBV18 to TRBJ2-3, with 7 positions matching TRBD1. The V and J ends lost 5 bases and 5 bases, in that order; junction bases with no gene match: 7. Germline CDR1 is KGHSH and CDR2 is LQKENI. CDR3 size: 14 residues. CDR3 loop: CASSWDSGIDTQYF. In DNA form, the CDR3 reads TGTGCCAGCTCATGGGACAGCGGAATAGATACGCAGTATTTT.

The rearrangement joins TRBV6-5 to TRBJ1-1; no reliable D call. Germline CDR1 reads MNHEY; CDR2 reads SVGAGI. This CDR3 has 14 residues. Between the trimmed V and J ends, which lost 5 bases and 3 bases, there was a span of 13 bases. The CDR3 DNA reads TGTGCCAGCAGTGGGCGACGGTATTACACTGAAGCTTTCTTT. The encoded protein is CASSGRRYYTEAFF.

This CDR3 is CASSLVSGTGEFF. The CDR3 region has the DNA TGTGCCAGCAGTTTAGTCTCAGGGACAGGGGAGTTCTTC. The genes are TRBV27 and TRBJ2-1, with 10 bases that match TRBD1. The CDR3 covers 13 residues. Germline assignment: CDR1 MNHEY and CDR2 SMNVEV (reference sequence). Trimming cost V 2 bases and J 14 bases; bases outside gene matches: 6.

This chain's CDR3 is CASSQDGTGESGANVLTF. The CDR3 DNA reads as TGCGCCAGCAGCCAAGATGGGACAGGAGAATCTGGGGCCAACGTCCTGACTTTC. This chain joins TRBV4-3 and TRBJ2-6; 8 bases are a match to TRBD1. V gave up 0 bases and J gave up 1 base; unmatched junction bases: 5. Germline V gene sequence: CDR1 LGHNA, CDR2 YSLEER. This CDR3 is 18 amino acids long.

The rearrangement links TRBV7-9 to TRBJ2-3; tentatively, D is TRBD1 (6 bases). Germline CDR1 reads SEHNR; CDR2 reads FQNEAQ (reference sequence). This CDR3 spans 15 amino acids. V gave up 2 bases and J gave up 3 bases, with 12 bases separating them. The CDR3 DNA follows: TGTGCCAGCAGCTTATGGACAGCCGGGACAGATACGCAGTATTTT. Amino acids: CASSLWTAGTDTQYF.

The chain is built from TRBV5-1 and TRBJ2-7; 7 nucleotides match TRBD1. V was pared by 1 base and J by 5 bases, with 9 bases of the junction left unmatched. The CDR3 totals 15 residues. Germline V gene sequence: CDR1 SGHRS, CDR2 YFSETQ. CDR3 protein: CASSLTRQGRNEQYF. CDR3 nucleotide sequence: TGCGCCAGCAGCTTGACCAGACAGGGTAGGAACGAGCAGTACTTC.

This chain connects TRBV15 to TRBJ1-3, with a possible D match to TRBD1 (5 bases). In germline, CDR1 is LNHNV, CDR2 YYDKDF (reference sequence). Trimming shortened V by 1 base and J by 4 bases, and 14 bases separated the two germline ends. This CDR3 comprises 16 residues. CDR3 in amino acids: CATSRVGQGIGNTIYF. The CDR3 coding sequence is TGTGCCACCAGCAGAGTCGGGCAGGGTATCGGAAACACCATATATTTT.

The V gene is TRBV9, the J gene TRBJ2-3, with TRBD2 matching 12 bases. The CDR3 has 17 residues. Germline assignment: CDR1 SGDLS and CDR2 YYNGEE. V was pared by 5 bases and J by 4 bases, with 11 bases of the junction left unmatched. The CDR3 spells CASSTNRLAGAADTQYF. The CDR3 bases are TGTGCCAGCAGTACAAATCGACTAGCGGGAGCAGCAGATACGCAGTATTTT. The variable domain in full, completed from reference TRBV9 and TRBJ2-3, reads DSGVTQTPKHLITATGQRVTLRCSPRSGDLSVYWYQQSLDQGLQFLIQYYNGEERAKGNILERFSAQQFPDLHSELNLSSLELGDSALYFCASSTNRLAGAADTQYFGPGTRLTVL.

J is TRBJ2-7 and V is TRBV11-2; possible D gene TRBD1, 6 bases. CDR3 length: 14 residues. Per the germline V gene, CDR1 is SGHAT and CDR2 is FQNNGV. Trimming took off 0 bases at V and 3 bases at J, with 9 bases between the two ends. CDR3 sequence reads: CASSLDGRGYEQYF. In DNA form, the CDR3 reads TGTGCCAGCAGCTTAGATGGCAGGGGCTACGAGCAGTACTTC.

The chain is built from TRBV27 and TRBJ2-5, with D uncertain. Germline CDR1 is MNHEY and CDR2 is SMNVEV (reference sequence). Between the trimmed V and J ends, which lost 3 bases and 1 base, there was a span of 15 bases. The CDR3 consists of 16 residues. The DNA of the CDR3 is TGTGCCAGCAGTTTCCTCAGCATGGGCTCCCAAGAGACCCAGTACTTC. It translates to CASSFLSMGSQETQYF.

This chain connects TRBV28 to TRBJ1-2; 12 bases fit TRBD1. CDR3 length equals 15 residues. Germline V gives CDR1 MDHEN, CDR2 SYDVKM. V trimming: 2 bases; J trimming: 8 bases; junction bases outside the gene matches: 6. For the CDR3, the DNA is TGTGCCAGCAGTTTACCTGGGACAGGGGGCTGGGGCTACACCTTC. It encodes CASSLPGTGGWGYTF.